One TCR beta chain is described in this entry. The PCR used 60 Vbeta and 13 Jbeta primers. Measured with immunoSEQ multiplex PCR; TCRdb has only the in-frame clones, and not every one. The sample contains 120,000 to 150,000 clones, 65% to 90% of which appear only once. These data come from a study of cytomegalovirus exposure and HLA in healthy donors. The V end was cut by 6 bases, the J end by 6 bases, with 18 bases between. Per germline, CDR1 MNHEY and CDR2 SMNVEV (reference sequence). The CDR3 spans 14 residues. The source material was PBMCs. This receptor was taken from a female donor in good health and CMV-seronegative. The V call is TRBV27, the J call TRBJ2-7; a weak D match, TRBD1 (5 bases). The DNA for the CDR3 is TGTGCCAGCAGCCCAAGTCCCAGGGCTGGCGAGCAGTACTTC. Its protein product is CASSPSPRAGEQYF.